This TCR beta chain was profiled in a study of blood T cell repertoires in COVID-19. Study at large: Spain, Italy and the United States supplied samples that represented acute and convalescent COVID-19. Nucleic acid was either cDNA or gDNA, and it came from T cells, B-cell-depleted T cells, or PBMCs.

TCRdb's copy holds only in-frame clones and misses some; the assay was immunoSEQ multiplex PCR. This table holds roughly 35,000 clones, approximately 87% found once. V dropped 3 bases and J dropped 5 bases, with 12 bases sitting between them. The CDR3 has 15 residues. Germline CDR1 SGHRS, CDR2 YFSETQ. This rearrangement joins TRBV5-1 to TRBJ1-6, with no clear D. The sequenced sample was peripheral blood. The clonotype comes from a man in his 70s with acute or convalescent COVID-19. CDR3 loop: CASSSSRHNNSPLHF. CDR3 bases: TGCGCCAGCAGCTCTAGCCGCCACAATAATTCACCCCTCCACTTT.